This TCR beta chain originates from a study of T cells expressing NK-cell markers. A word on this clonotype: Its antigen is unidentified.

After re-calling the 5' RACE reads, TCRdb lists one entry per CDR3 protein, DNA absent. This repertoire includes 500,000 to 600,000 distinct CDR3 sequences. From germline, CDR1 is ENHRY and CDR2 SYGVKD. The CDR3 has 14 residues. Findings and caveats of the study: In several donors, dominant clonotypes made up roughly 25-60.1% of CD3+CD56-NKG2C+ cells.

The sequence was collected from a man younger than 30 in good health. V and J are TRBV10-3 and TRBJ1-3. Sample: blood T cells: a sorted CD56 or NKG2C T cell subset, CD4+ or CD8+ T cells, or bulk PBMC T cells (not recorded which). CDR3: CAISDLMSGNTIYF.